This record looks at one T cell receptor (beta chain) sequence and its context. Its cognate antigen is unknown. The data originate from a study of T cells in Graves' hyperthyroidism and ophthalmopathy. TCR beta CDR3 regions were amplified from RNA transcripts. Primed by the HTBI set, a first-round RT-PCR was run on the TCR CDR3. TCRdb redid the calling of the multiplex PCR reads with MiXCR, one entry per CDR3 protein. The sample has more than 500,000 distinct CDR3 sequences, over 35% seen once. CDR1 is DFQATT and CDR2 is SNEGSKA in the germline V gene (reference sequence). Trimming stripped 5 bases from V and 5 bases from J, with 18 bases between. This CDR3 is built from 14 residues. Not enrolled were patients with uncontrolled infection, other autoimmune disease, pregnancy or lactation. Study-level points and caveats: From stable hyperthyroidism, ophthalmopathy was set apart by a 13 V-J model.

The source is an adult woman with Graves' disease, either hyperthyroidism or ophthalmopathy (not recorded which). Sequenced: peripheral blood or thyroid tissue (not recorded which). This rearrangement joins TRBV20-1 to TRBJ2-5; D may match TRBD1 or TRBD2 (5 bases each). Here the CDR3 reads CSALITLGRETQYF. The CDR3 DNA follows: TGCAGTGCTCTTATAACCCTGGGACGGGAGACCCAGTACTTC.